The 21 T cell receptor beta chains below come from one sample, sequenced in a study of T-cell reconstitution after alpha-beta-depleted transplantation in children. Preparation of the TCRbeta library was carried out with unique molecular identifiers. A single record per CDR3 protein comes from TCRdb applying MiXCR to the PCR reads. The table includes roughly 74,000 distinct CDR3 sequences, over 15% detected once. Specimen: PBMCs, mostly from graft donor cells, collected 360 days after TCRalphabeta/CD19-depleted stem cell transplant. The receptors were sampled from a male patient aged 2 to 10 who had a stem cell transplant for acute lymphoblastic leukemia, so the T cells may come from the graft donor.

This clonotype was found a few times. CDR3 bases: TGTGCCAGCAGCTTTCGACCTGCCACAGGTGCCAAAAACATTCAGTACTTC. Amino acids: CASSFRPATGAKNIQYF. The genes are TRBV11-2 and TRBJ2-4, with a tentative D call TRBD1 (5 bases). The V end lost 3 bases, the J end lost 1 base, and 16 bases lay between the germline ends. CDR3 size: 17 residues. Looked up from germline, CDR1 is SGHAT and CDR2 is FQNNGV.

This clonotype was picked up a small number of times. This rearrangement joins TRBV6-1 to TRBJ2-3, with D hard to call. This CDR3 is built from 14 residues. Per germline, CDR1 MNHNS and CDR2 SASEGT. Trimming took 3 bases from V and 3 from J, leaving 10 bases between them. CDR3 protein: CASSEGPRTDTQYF. DNA of the CDR3: TGTGCCAGCAGTGAGGGCCCCAGGACAGATACGCAGTATTTT.

The table lists this clonotype with a few counts. The rearrangement links TRBV12-3 or TRBV12-4 to TRBJ1-5; D remains unclear. Trimming took off 2 bases at V and 0 bases at J, with 8 bases between the two ends. The CDR3 totals 15 residues. In DNA form, the CDR3 reads TGTGCCAGCAGTTTATCGGTGTATAGCAATCAGCCCCAGCATTTT. Protein product: CASSLSVYSNQPQHF.

At least ten counts were recorded for this clonotype. The rearrangement links TRBV12-3 or TRBV12-4 to TRBJ1-2, with D uncertain. V gave up 6 bases and J gave up 4 bases, with 6 bases separating them. The length of the CDR3 is 11 residues. The DNA of the CDR3 is TGTGCCAGCAGAACAATCTATGGCTACACCTTC. Protein: CASRTIYGYTF.

The gene calls are TRBV5-5 and TRBJ2-1; no clear D gene. The CDR3 extends over 17 amino acids. Germline V gene data show CDR1 as SGHKS and CDR2 as YYEKEE (reference sequence). Trimming removed 0 bases from V and 3 bases from J, with 16 bases in between. The CDR3 reads CASSLDWVRSLYNEQFF. The DNA of the CDR3 is TGTGCCAGCAGCTTGGATTGGGTCAGGAGCCTCTACAATGAGCAGTTCTTC.

V and J are TRBV4-1 and TRBJ2-7; D uncertain. Trimming cost V 0 bases and J 4 bases, with 7 bases left between them. CDR1 and CDR2 from the germline V gene are MGHRA and YSYEKL. This CDR3 spans 13 amino acids. In DNA form, the CDR3 reads TGCGCCAGCAGCCAAGATAGAGGATACGAGCAGTACTTC. It codes for CASSQDRGYEQYF.

The chain has TRBV29-1 and TRBJ2-3; a possible D gene is TRBD2 (5 bases). The CDR3 loop spans 12 amino acids. Trimming took 2 bases from V and 3 from J, leaving 6 bases between them. Germline CDR1 and CDR2: SQVTM and ANQGSEA. The CDR3 protein is CSVERGTDTQYF. In nucleotides, the CDR3 is TGCAGCGTTGAAAGAGGGACAGATACGCAGTATTTT.

There are a few counts of this clonotype. The CDR3 loop is CASSWTSGRGNEQYF. Written as DNA, the CDR3 is TGTGCCAGCAGCTGGACTAGCGGGAGGGGCAACGAGCAGTACTTC. This chain joins TRBV11-3 and TRBJ2-7; 15 positions match TRBD2. V gave up 4 bases and J gave up 5 bases; unmatched junction bases: 3. Germline-derived CDR1 and CDR2 are SGHNT and YENEEA. CDR3 length: 15 amino acids.

The chain employs TRBV14 and TRBJ2-3; tentatively, D is TRBD1 (6 bases). Per the germline V gene, CDR1 is SGHDN and CDR2 is FVKESK. The CDR3 consists of 14 residues. Trimming shortened V by 5 bases and J by 1 base, and 10 bases separated the two germline ends. For the CDR3, the DNA is TGTGCCAGCAGCGACAGGTTACGCACAGATACGCAGTATTTT. Residues: CASSDRLRTDTQYF.

CDR3 region: CASSLVGLAGAEQFF. The CDR3 DNA is TGTGCCAGCAGTTTAGTGGGACTAGCGGGGGCAGAGCAGTTCTTC. V is TRBV12-3 or TRBV12-4 and J is TRBJ2-1; 14 bases match TRBD2. V shed 1 base, J shed 10 bases, and the junction held 3 bases outside the gene matches. The CDR3 loop spans 15 amino acids.

This clonotype was found a few times. The chain combines TRBV12-3 or TRBV12-4 with TRBJ2-3; D is unclear. The CDR3 spans 13 residues. Trimming removed 4 bases at V and 2 bases at J, with 7 bases between. The CDR3 spells CASSSGNTDTQYF. The CDR3, as DNA: TGTGCCAGCAGTTCGGGTAACACAGATACGCAGTATTTT.

The rearrangement joins TRBV6-8 to TRBJ2-1, with TRBD2 matching 8 bases. Germline V lookup: CDR1 MNHGY, CDR2 SAAAGT. V lost 4 bases to trimming and J lost 4 bases; unmatched junction nucleotides: 9. The CDR3 runs to 16 residues. CDR3 DNA sequence: TGTGCCAGCAGTTCCCCGCCGACTAGCGAGTACAATGAGCAGTTCTTC. Translation gives CASSSPPTSEYNEQFF.

The chain links TRBV5-1 to TRBJ2-1, with D unresolved. Germline CDR1 reads SGHRS; CDR2 reads YFSETQ. The CDR3 loop spans 16 amino acids. The V end was cut by 4 bases, the J end by 0 bases, with 14 bases between. The CDR3 coding sequence is TGCGCCAGCAGCACCGTCACTTCTAGCTCCTACAATGAGCAGTTCTTC. Translating gives CASSTVTSSSYNEQFF.

This clonotype was counted a few times. The gene calls are TRBV27 and TRBJ2-1; 8 bases map to TRBD2. Germline V gives CDR1 MNHEY, CDR2 SMNVEV (reference sequence). The CDR3 spans 18 residues. The ends lost 0 bases at V and 2 bases at J; junction bases unmatched: 9. The CDR3 region is CASSLSISSGRTYNEQFF. The CDR3 nucleotides are TGTGCCAGCAGTTTATCGATATCCAGCGGGAGAACCTACAATGAGCAGTTCTTC.

This clonotype was observed a handful of times. The chain combines TRBV27 with TRBJ2-2; TRBD2 matches at 7 bases. The length of the CDR3 is 16 residues. V was clipped by 5 bases and J by 1 base; unmatched bases: 7. Germline CDR1 is MNHEY and CDR2 is SMNVEV (reference sequence). The CDR3 coding sequence is TGTGCCAGCAGTCTGGGGCGGGAGCGGAACACCGGGGAGCTGTTTTTT. Translation gives CASSLGRERNTGELFF.

The rearrangement joins TRBV29-1 to TRBJ2-2; TRBD1 matches 8 bases. Germline V gives CDR1 SQVTM, CDR2 ANQGSEA. The CDR3 is made up of 17 amino acids. Trimming cost V 5 bases and J 4 bases; bases outside gene matches: 15. CDR3 coding DNA: TGCAGCGTTAAAATACAGGGTACAGGGGGGCGCACCGGGGAGCTGTTTTTT. Amino acids: CSVKIQGTGGRTGELFF.

This sequence joins TRBV10-3 and TRBJ1-2; no definite D call. V gave up 6 bases and J gave up 4 bases, with 12 bases separating them. The germline CDR1 and CDR2 sequences are ENHRY and SYGVKD. This CDR3 is built from 13 residues. CDR3 sequence reads: CAISAGGSYGYTF. Written as DNA, the CDR3 is TGTGCCATCAGCGCAGGTGGTAGCTATGGCTACACCTTC.

The chain links TRBV12-3 or TRBV12-4 to TRBJ2-3, with 8 bases matching TRBD2. The CDR3 spans 16 residues. The V and J ends lost 7 bases and 6 bases, in that order; junction bases with no gene match: 15. CDR3 region: CASTAVASGRRDTQYF. In nucleotides, the CDR3 is TGTGCCAGCACAGCCGTGGCTAGCGGGCGGAGGGATACGCAGTATTTT.

This clonotype has a count of ten or more. The V gene is TRBV30, the J gene TRBJ1-2; D is unclear. V lost 5 bases to trimming and J lost 6 bases, with 10 bases between them. The CDR3 sequence is 11 residues long. The germline CDR1 and CDR2 sequences are GTSNPN and SVGIG (reference sequence). The chain's CDR3 is CAWEVGDGYTF. CDR3 nucleotide sequence: TGTGCCTGGGAAGTTGGGGATGGCTACACCTTC.

This rearrangement joins TRBV4-1 to TRBJ1-5; no clear D. V lost 0 bases and J 5 bases, leaving 14 bases between the germline ends. Germline-derived CDR1 and CDR2 are MGHRA and YSYEKL. This CDR3 contains 16 residues. For the CDR3, the DNA is TGCGCCAGCAGCCAAGATCCCACCCTCGGGCATCAGCCCCAGCATTTT. Translation: CASSQDPTLGHQPQHF.

The rearrangement joins TRBV20-1 to TRBJ2-7; TRBD2 might be the D (6 bases). This CDR3 spans 15 amino acids. V shed 0 bases and J shed 1 base, with 13 bases lying between them. CDR1 is DFQATT and CDR2 is SNEGSKA in the germline V gene (reference sequence). CDR3 in amino acids: CSARDLGRGSYEQYF. CDR3 nucleotide sequence: TGCAGTGCTAGAGATCTGGGGCGGGGTTCCTACGAGCAGTACTTC.